This passage covers 27 T cell receptor beta chains from one sample sequenced in a study of cytotoxic CD8 clonotypes in ibrutinib-treated CLL. Data came from immunoSEQ multiplex PCR; TCRdb stores just in-frame clones and leaves some out. The top ten clones hold approximately 7.6% of a sample with some 150,000 clones, 70% to 90% of them seen once. The sample here was PBMCs, taken after 36 months of ibrutinib treatment. The receptors here all came from a human donor with chronic lymphocytic leukemia.

CDR3 bases: TGCGCCAGCGGGACTAGCGGGGGGAGCACAGATACGCAGTATTTT. This gives the protein CASGTSGGSTDTQYF. V and J are TRBV5-1 and TRBJ2-3, with 15 bases aligning to TRBD2. V gave up 7 bases and J gave up 0 bases; unmatched junction bases: 0. The CDR3 runs to 15 residues. Germline V CDR1 and CDR2: SGHRS, YFSETQ.

The chain is built from TRBV9 and TRBJ1-2; D is unclear. The V end was cut by 3 bases, the J end by 2 bases, with 17 bases between. CDR3 length equals 16 residues. CDR1 and CDR2 from the germline V gene are SGDLS and YYNGEE. CDR3 sequence (DNA): TGTGCCAGCAGCGCCAACATATTTCGAGAAAACTATGGCTACACCTTC. Protein product: CASSANIFRENYGYTF.

The chain links TRBV2 to TRBJ1-6; D call uncertain. Trimming cost V 4 bases and J 5 bases, with 9 bases left between them. The CDR3 runs to 14 residues. CDR1 and CDR2 (germline): SNHLY, FYNNEI. The CDR3 DNA reads as TGTGCCAGCAGTGTATATAAGGATAATTCACCCCTCCACTTT. Amino acid sequence: CASSVYKDNSPLHF.

The chain carries TRBV7-9 and TRBJ1-2; D unclear. Germline CDR1 SEHNR, CDR2 FQNEAQ (reference sequence). CDR3 length: 13 residues. V gave up 1 base and J gave up 7 bases, with 10 bases separating them. CDR3 loop: CASSLGEQAGYTF. The CDR3 coding sequence is TGTGCCAGCAGCTTAGGGGAGCAGGCTGGCTACACCTTC. The whole variable domain, remainder taken from reference TRBV7-9 and TRBJ1-2, is DTGVSQNPRHKITKRGQNVTFRCDPISEHNRLYWYRQTLGQGPEFLTYFQNEAQLEKSRLLSDRFSAERPKGSFSTLEIQRTEQGDSAMYLCASSLGEQAGYTFGSGTRLTVV.

V and J are TRBV6-1 and TRBJ1-1; 8 positions agree with TRBD1. Germline V gives CDR1 MNHNS, CDR2 SASEGT. Losses at the gene ends were 6 bases for V and 3 bases for J; bases not matched to a gene: 6. This CDR3 has 14 amino acids. The CDR3 coding sequence is TGTGCCAGCAGGACAGGGGTGGTTCACACTGAAGCTTTCTTT. Translated, it gives CASRTGVVHTEAFF.

The chain is built from TRBV5-8 and TRBJ2-5; D call uncertain. Germline lookup yields CDR1 SGHTS and CDR2 YDEGEE. This CDR3 spans 14 amino acids. The ends were cut back, 6 bases at V and 5 bases at J, with 17 bases in the middle. The CDR3 sequence: CASNQFPGRETQYF. In DNA, the CDR3 is TGTGCCAGCAACCAATTTCCCGGGCGTGAGACCCAGTACTTC.

V gene TRBV10-3 combines with J gene TRBJ2-7; 7 positions match TRBD1. V trimming: 5 bases; J trimming: 3 bases; junction bases outside the gene matches: 10. The CDR3 extends over 15 amino acids. The germline CDR1 and CDR2 sequences are ENHRY and SYGVKD. In DNA, the CDR3 is TGTGCCATCAGTCTGAAAGCCCAGGGGGACTACGAGCAGTACTTC. Amino acid sequence: CAISLKAQGDYEQYF.

The chain recombines TRBV6-5 with TRBJ2-7, with 11 nucleotides matching TRBD2. Unmatched junction bases numbered 10, after V lost 7 bases and J lost 5 bases. This CDR3 region has 15 residues. The germline V gene encodes CDR1 MNHEY and CDR2 SVGAGI. The CDR3 region has the DNA TGTGCCAGCACCCTTAGCGGGGGGGTCTTCCACGAGCAGTACTTC. Translated, it gives CASTLSGGVFHEQYF.

The genes are TRBV27 and TRBJ1-1, with D maybe TRBD1 (5 bases). The CDR3 has 13 residues. Germline-derived CDR1 and CDR2 are MNHEY and SMNVEV (reference sequence). V lost 4 bases, J lost 4 bases, and 10 bases lay in between. DNA for the CDR3: TGTGCCAGCAGTTGGTCAGGGTCCACTGAAGCTTTCTTT. Protein: CASSWSGSTEAFF.

The chain joins TRBV5-6 to TRBJ1-2, with 7 bases that match TRBD1. V shed 5 bases and J 0 bases; nucleotides not matched to a gene: 4. Per the germline V gene, CDR1 is SGHDT and CDR2 is YYEEEE. CDR3 size: 14 residues. CDR3 nucleotides: TGTGCCAGCAGAACAGGGGACCCTAACTATGGCTACACCTTC. Translating gives CASRTGDPNYGYTF. Supplemented by reference TRBV5-6 and TRBJ1-2, the full variable domain reads DAGVTQSPTHLIKTRGQQVTLRCSPKSGHDTVSWYQQALGQGPQFIFQYYEEEERQRGNFPDRFSGHQFPNYSSELNVNALLLGDSALYLCASRTGDPNYGYTFGSGTRLTVV.

The chain is built from TRBV15 and TRBJ2-3; 8 bases align to TRBD2. Unmatched junction bases numbered 6, after V lost 5 bases and J lost 5 bases. Looked up from germline, CDR1 is LNHNV and CDR2 is YYDKDF (reference sequence). This CDR3 comprises 14 residues. The CDR3 protein is CATSRPGLEDTQYF. DNA of the CDR3: TGTGCCACCAGCCGGCCGGGACTAGAAGATACGCAGTATTTT. The whole variable domain, remainder taken from reference TRBV15 and TRBJ2-3, is DAMVIQNPRYQVTQFGKPVTLSCSQTLNHNVMYWYQQKSSQAPKLLFHYYDKDFNNEADTPDNFQSRRPNTSFCFLDIRSPGLGDTAMYLCATSRPGLEDTQYFGPGTRLTVL.

J is TRBJ2-2 and V is TRBV6-5; maybe TRBD2 (6 bases). Germline loops: CDR1 MNHEY, CDR2 SVGAGI. Trimming left V 2 bases short and J 9 bases short, with 16 bases between. This CDR3 spans 15 amino acids. Here the CDR3 reads CASSYGISGPRELFF. Written as DNA, the CDR3 is TGTGCCAGCAGTTACGGGATTAGCGGTCCAAGGGAGCTGTTTTTT.

The chain employs TRBV5-1 and TRBJ2-5, with D unresolved. The CDR3 loop spans 12 amino acids. Trimming removed 4 bases from V and 1 base from J, with 5 bases in between. Germline CDR1 SGHRS, CDR2 YFSETQ. The CDR3 sequence is CASSQSQETQYF. CDR3 nucleotide sequence: TGCGCCAGCAGCCAGTCCCAAGAGACCCAGTACTTC.

The chain has TRBV5-1 and TRBJ2-7; D gene ambiguous. V was shortened by 2 bases and J by 0 bases, with 12 bases between the two germline ends. This CDR3 spans 15 amino acids. Germline assignment: CDR1 SGHRS and CDR2 YFSETQ. The CDR3 is CASSFDSWSSYEQYF. DNA of the CDR3: TGCGCCAGCAGCTTCGACTCCTGGAGCTCCTACGAGCAGTACTTC.

This clone was detected only once. The rearrangement links TRBV4-2 to TRBJ1-5; D remains unclear. The CDR3 totals 15 residues. Germline-derived CDR1 and CDR2 are LGHNA and YNFKEQ. Trimming pared 4 bases from V and 0 bases from J, leaving 10 bases between. CDR3 sequence (DNA): TGTGCCAGCAGCCCGACACCGTATAGCAATCAGCCCCAGCATTTT. Amino acid sequence: CASSPTPYSNQPQHF.

The V and J genes are TRBV11-2 and TRBJ2-7, with 7 bases fitting TRBD1. The CDR3 is 17 amino acids. Losses at the gene ends were 5 bases for V and 1 base for J; bases not matched to a gene: 14. Germline-derived CDR1 and CDR2 are SGHAT and FQNNGV. The CDR3 loop reads CASSPPHGDSHSYEQYF. CDR3 nucleotides: TGTGCCAGCAGCCCCCCTCACGGGGACAGCCATTCCTACGAGCAGTACTTC.

The CDR3 DNA is TGTGCCAGCGGGATTGGGGGTCTCAGCTCTGGAAACACCATATATTTT. It is translated as CASGIGGLSSGNTIYF. The V gene is TRBV9, the J gene TRBJ1-3, with D possibly being TRBD1 (5 bases). Germline assignment: CDR1 SGDLS and CDR2 YYNGEE. This CDR3 has 16 residues. V was clipped by 7 bases and J by 0 bases, with 17 bases between them.

The gene calls are TRBV11-2 and TRBJ1-1, with D possibly TRBD1 on 5 matching bases. Trimming shortened V by 3 bases and J by 5 bases, and 13 bases separated the two germline ends. This CDR3 spans 14 amino acids. CDR1 and CDR2 (germline): SGHAT, FQNNGV. The CDR3 spells CASSLGGGWTEAFF. The CDR3 nucleotides read TGTGCCAGCAGCTTGGGGGGAGGTTGGACTGAAGCTTTCTTT.

The rearrangement uses TRBV6-6 and TRBJ1-1; D remains ambiguous. The V end lost 6 bases, the J end lost 1 base, and 9 bases lay between the germline ends. The CDR3 is made up of 13 amino acids. The germline V gene encodes CDR1 MNHNY and CDR2 SVGAGI (reference sequence). CDR3 amino acids: CASSGFQNTEAFF. The CDR3 DNA reads as TGTGCCAGCAGCGGGTTCCAGAACACTGAAGCTTTCTTT.

J is TRBJ2-3 and V is TRBV7-9, with 10 nucleotides matching TRBD2. The CDR3 extends over 16 amino acids. V was clipped by 3 bases and J by 2 bases; unmatched bases: 5. Germline lookup yields CDR1 SEHNR and CDR2 FQNEAQ (reference sequence). Written as DNA, the CDR3 is TGTGCCAGCAGCTTCGCTGGGACTAGCGTCACAGATACGCAGTATTTT. The encoded protein is CASSFAGTSVTDTQYF.

The rearrangement joins TRBV5-1 to TRBJ2-1; weak D call: TRBD1 (6 bases). Trimming removed 0 bases at V and 5 bases at J, with 12 bases between. This CDR3 is built from 15 residues. Germline V gene sequence: CDR1 SGHRS, CDR2 YFSETQ. CDR3 region: CASSLGGLRDNEQFF. DNA for the CDR3: TGCGCCAGCAGCTTGGGGGGGCTCAGGGACAATGAGCAGTTCTTC.

DNA for the CDR3: TGTGCCGTCTGGGGGAGCACAGATACGCAGTATTTT. Its translation is CAVWGSTDTQYF. The chain links TRBV10-3 to TRBJ2-3; D could derive from TRBD1 or TRBD2 (5 bases each). Per the germline V gene, CDR1 is ENHRY and CDR2 is SYGVKD. V was pared by 11 bases and J by 0 bases, with 9 bases between. This CDR3 is 12 amino acids long.

The chain recombines TRBV27 with TRBJ2-5; 7 positions match TRBD1. The tail of the sequence fits TRBJ2-7 better, so the J call may be wrong. The germline V gene encodes CDR1 MNHEY and CDR2 SMNVEV (reference sequence). The CDR3 is made up of 14 amino acids. The CDR3 loop is CASSPHRGHYEQYF. For the CDR3, the DNA is TGTGCCAGCAGTCCCCACAGGGGCCACTACGAGCAGTACTTC.

J is TRBJ2-1 and V is TRBV4-1; maybe TRBD2 (6 bases). Per the germline V gene, CDR1 is MGHRA and CDR2 is YSYEKL. The CDR3 spans 16 residues. The ends were cut back, 0 bases at V and 6 bases at J, with 15 bases in the middle. The CDR3 sequence is CASSQDGLNRGNEQFF. The CDR3 DNA is TGCGCCAGCAGCCAAGATGGACTAAATAGGGGCAATGAGCAGTTCTTC.

The V and J genes are TRBV6-1 and TRBJ2-1, with D unclear. V shed 0 bases and J shed 11 bases, with 11 bases lying between them. This CDR3 region has 13 residues. Per the germline V gene, CDR1 is MNHNS and CDR2 is SASEGT. CDR3 sequence reads: CASSEAPLGQQFF. The CDR3 coding sequence is TGTGCCAGCAGTGAAGCGCCTTTAGGTCAGCAGTTCTTC.

The chain combines TRBV4-1 with TRBJ2-1; TRBD2 is a possible D gene (7 bases). Germline V gene data show CDR1 as MGHRA and CDR2 as YSYEKL. Trimming took off 0 bases at V and 6 bases at J, with 15 bases between the two ends. This CDR3 is built from 16 residues. The chain's CDR3 is CASSQEGAGAINEQFF. The CDR3 bases are TGCGCCAGCAGCCAAGAGGGGGCGGGAGCTATCAATGAGCAGTTCTTC.

This chain links TRBV7-9 with TRBJ1-5; TRBD1 is a possible D gene (5 bases). The CDR3 has 12 amino acids. CDR1 and CDR2 from the germline V gene are SEHNR and FQNEAQ (reference sequence). The ends were cut back, 8 bases at V and 5 bases at J, with 10 bases in the middle. CDR3 amino acids: CASGRGDQPQHF. The DNA of the CDR3 is TGTGCCAGCGGAAGGGGAGATCAGCCCCAGCATTTT.